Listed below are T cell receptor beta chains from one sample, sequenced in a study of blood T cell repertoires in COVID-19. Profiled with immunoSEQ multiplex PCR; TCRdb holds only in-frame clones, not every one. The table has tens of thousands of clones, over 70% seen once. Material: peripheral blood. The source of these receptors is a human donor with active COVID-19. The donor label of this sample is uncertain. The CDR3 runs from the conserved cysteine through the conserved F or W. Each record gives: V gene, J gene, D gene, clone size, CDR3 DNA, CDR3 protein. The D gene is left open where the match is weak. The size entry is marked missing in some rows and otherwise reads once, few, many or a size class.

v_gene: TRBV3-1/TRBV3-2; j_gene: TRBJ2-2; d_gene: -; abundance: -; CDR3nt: TGTGCCAGCAGCCAGGGCAGGGAGAACACCGGGGAGCTGTTTTTT; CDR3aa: CASSQGRENTGELFF
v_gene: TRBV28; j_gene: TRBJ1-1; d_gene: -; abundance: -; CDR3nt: TGTGCCAGCAGTTCGAGCGGGGGTTTTTATTCTGAAGCTTTCTTT; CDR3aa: CASSSSGGFYSEAFF
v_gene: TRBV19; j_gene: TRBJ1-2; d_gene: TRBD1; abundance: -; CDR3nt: TGTGCCAGTCGGACAGGGCATGGCTACACCTTC; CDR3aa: CASRTGHGYTF
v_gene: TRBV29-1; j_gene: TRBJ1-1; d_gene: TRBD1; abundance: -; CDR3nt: TGCAGCGTTGACGAAACAGGGGGGCTTGAAGCTTTCTTT; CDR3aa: CSVDETGGLEAFF
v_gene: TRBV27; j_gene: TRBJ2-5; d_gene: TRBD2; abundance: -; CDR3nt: TGTGCCAGCAGTTTAGGGACTAGCGGGGTCCAAGAGACCCAGTACTTC; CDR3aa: CASSLGTSGVQETQYF
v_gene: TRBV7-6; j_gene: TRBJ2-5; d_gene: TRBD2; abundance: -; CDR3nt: TGTGCCAGCAGCTTAGGGACTAGCGGGGTGGAGACCCAGTACTTC; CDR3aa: CASSLGTSGVETQYF
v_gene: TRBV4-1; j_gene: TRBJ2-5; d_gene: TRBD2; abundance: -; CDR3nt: TGCGCCAGCAGCCAATACGGAGCGGGAGGGGTAGAGACCCAGTACTTC; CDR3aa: CASSQYGAGGVETQYF
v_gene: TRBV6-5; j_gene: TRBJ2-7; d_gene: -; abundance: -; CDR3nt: TGTGCCAGTCGGAGGTTTCACGAGCAGTACTTC; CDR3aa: CASRRFHEQYF
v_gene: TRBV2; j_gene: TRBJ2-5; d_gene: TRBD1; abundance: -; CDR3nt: TGTGCCAGCAGTGAATCCCGAGGGGGCCCAAAGACCCAGTACTTC; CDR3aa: CASSESRGGPKTQYF
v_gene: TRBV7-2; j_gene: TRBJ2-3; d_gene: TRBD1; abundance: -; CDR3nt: TGTGCCAGCAGAGACGACAGGGAAGAAGGAGCAGCGCAGTATTTT; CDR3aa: CASRDDREEGAAQYF
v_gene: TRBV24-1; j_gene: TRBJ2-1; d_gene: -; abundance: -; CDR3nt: TGTGCCACCAGTGACCCCTCCAGGGATGGCTTCAATGAGCAGTTCTTC; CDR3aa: CATSDPSRDGFNEQFF
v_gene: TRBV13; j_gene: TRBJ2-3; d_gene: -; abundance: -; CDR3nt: TGTGCCAGCAGCTCCCCTAGCGCTACGCAGTATTTT; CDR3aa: CASSSPSATQYF
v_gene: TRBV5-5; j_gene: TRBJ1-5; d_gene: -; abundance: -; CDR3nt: TGTGCCAGCAGCTGGGGGGTCAATCAGCCCCAGCATTTT; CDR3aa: CASSWGVNQPQHF
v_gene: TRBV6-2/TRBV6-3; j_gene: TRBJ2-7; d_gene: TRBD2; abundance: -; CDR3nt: TGTGCCAGCAGTTGGGGCGGGAGGGACGCCGAGCAGTACTTC; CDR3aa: CASSWGGRDAEQYF
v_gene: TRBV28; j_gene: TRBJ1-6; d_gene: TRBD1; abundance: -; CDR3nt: TGTGCCAGCAGTCTGACAGGGGTGGCGGTAGGTGAATTAAGTTCACCCCTCCACTTT; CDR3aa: CASSLTGVAVGELSSPLHF
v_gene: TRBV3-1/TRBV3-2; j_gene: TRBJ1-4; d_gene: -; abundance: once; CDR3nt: TGTGCCAGCAGCCAATTTGAGGGGGCAACTAATGAAAAACTGTTTTTT; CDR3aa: CASSQFEGATNEKLFF
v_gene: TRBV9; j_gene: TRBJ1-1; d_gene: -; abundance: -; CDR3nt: TGTGCCAGCAGCGTAGTGTCGAAGGGGACTACTGAAGCTTTCTTT; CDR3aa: CASSVVSKGTTEAFF
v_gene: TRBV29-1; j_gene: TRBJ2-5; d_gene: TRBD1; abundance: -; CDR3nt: TGCAGCGTTGAACCCTCGGGACAGAGAGAGACCCAGTACTTC; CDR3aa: CSVEPSGQRETQYF
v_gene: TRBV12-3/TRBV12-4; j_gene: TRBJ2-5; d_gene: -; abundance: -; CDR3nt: TGTGCCAGCAGTACCGGGACTCATGAGACCCAGTACTTC; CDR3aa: CASSTGTHETQYF
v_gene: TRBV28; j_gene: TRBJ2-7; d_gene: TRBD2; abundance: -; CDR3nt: TGTGCCAGCGAGCGACTAGCGGGAGGAAACGAGCAGTACTTC; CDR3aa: CASERLAGGNEQYF
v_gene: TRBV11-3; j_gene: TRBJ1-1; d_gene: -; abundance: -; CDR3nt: TGTGCCAGCAGCTCCCGGGATGGTATGAACACTGAAGCTTTCTTT; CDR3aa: CASSSRDGMNTEAFF
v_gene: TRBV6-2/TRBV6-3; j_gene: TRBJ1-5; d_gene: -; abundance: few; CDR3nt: TGTGCCAGCAGTTATTCGGGGGATCAGCCCCAGCATTTT; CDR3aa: CASSYSGDQPQHF
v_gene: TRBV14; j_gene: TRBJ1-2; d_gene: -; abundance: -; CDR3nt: TGTGCCAGCAGCCAAGTAACGGGAGTTGGCTACACCTTC; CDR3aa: CASSQVTGVGYTF
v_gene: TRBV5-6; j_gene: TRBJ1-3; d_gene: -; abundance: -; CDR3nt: TGTGCCAGCACCCTTGACACGCACTCTGGAAACACCATATATTTT; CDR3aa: CASTLDTHSGNTIYF
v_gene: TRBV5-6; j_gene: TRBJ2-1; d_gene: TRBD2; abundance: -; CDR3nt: TGTGCCAGCAGCTTGCGACTAGCGGGGATATCCAAAACCTACAATGAGCAGTTCTTC; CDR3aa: CASSLRLAGISKTYNEQFF
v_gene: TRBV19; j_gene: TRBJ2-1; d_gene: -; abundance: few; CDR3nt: TGTGCCAGTGGTCCACGGAATGAGCAGTTCTTC; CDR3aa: CASGPRNEQFF
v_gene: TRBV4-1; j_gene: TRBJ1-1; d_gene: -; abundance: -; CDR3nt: TGCGCCAGCAGCCAATCGCCGCAACAGAACACTGAAGCTTTCTTT; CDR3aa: CASSQSPQQNTEAFF
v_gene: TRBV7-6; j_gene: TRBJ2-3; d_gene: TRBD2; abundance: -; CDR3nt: TGTGCCAGCAGTGGCGGGGGGGCCAAAGGAGATACGCAGTATTTT; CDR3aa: CASSGGGAKGDTQYF
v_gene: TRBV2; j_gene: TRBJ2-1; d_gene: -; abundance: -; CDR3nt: TGTGCCAGCAGTGAACAGGATTACATCTACAATGAGCAGTTCTTC; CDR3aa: CASSEQDYIYNEQFF
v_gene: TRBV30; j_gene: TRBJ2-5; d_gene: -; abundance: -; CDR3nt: TGTGCCTGGAGTGTATTAGGGGGATGGCAAGAGACCCAGTACTTC; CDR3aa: CAWSVLGGWQETQYF
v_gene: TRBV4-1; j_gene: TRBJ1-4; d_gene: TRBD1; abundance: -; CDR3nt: TGCGCCAGCAGCCAGACCCCGGGACAGTGGAATGAAAAACTGTTTTTT; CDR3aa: CASSQTPGQWNEKLFF